The rows below give T cell receptor beta chains drawn from one sample of a study of blood T cell repertoires in COVID-19. The table came from immunoSEQ multiplex PCR; TCRdb's copy has only in-frame clones and leaves some out. The sample includes roughly 190,000 clones, approximately 90% seen only once; the top ten take 5% to 6.5%. Input material: peripheral blood. The receptors derive from a man aged 35 to 55 with active or convalescent COVID-19. Both conserved end residues are part of each CDR3. A D gene is named only where the DNA matches it firmly. Rows may omit the clone size; those that give it use once, few, many or a size class.

j_gene: TRBJ2-7
v_gene: TRBV7-9
abundance: few
d_gene: TRBD1
CDR3aa: CASGAGGIAYEQYF
CDR3nt: TGTGCCAGCGGAGCAGGGGGCATAGCCTACGAGCAGTACTTC

j_gene: TRBJ1-1
v_gene: TRBV10-3
abundance: NA
d_gene: TRBD1
CDR3aa: CAISVKTGGISEAFF
CDR3nt: TGTGCCATCAGTGTTAAAACAGGGGGGATTTCTGAAGCTTTCTTT

j_gene: TRBJ2-3
v_gene: TRBV3-1/TRBV3-2
abundance: NA
d_gene: TRBD2
CDR3aa: CASSARGAGGRPDTQYF
CDR3nt: TGTGCCAGCAGCGCTCGGGGGGCGGGGGGCCGCCCAGATACGCAGTATTTT

j_gene: TRBJ2-7
v_gene: TRBV11-2
abundance: NA
d_gene: NA
CDR3aa: CASSLGAGPYEQYF
CDR3nt: TGTGCCAGCAGCTTAGGTGCGGGGCCCTACGAGCAGTACTTC

j_gene: TRBJ1-2
v_gene: TRBV7-2
abundance: NA
d_gene: NA
CDR3aa: CASSLAITGSYYGYTF
CDR3nt: TGTGCCAGCAGCTTAGCGATAACCGGGAGCTACTATGGCTACACCTTC

j_gene: TRBJ2-3
v_gene: TRBV10-3
abundance: NA
d_gene: TRBD1
CDR3aa: CAISGGQQVTDTQYF
CDR3nt: TGTGCCATCAGTGGGGGACAGCAGGTGACAGATACGCAGTATTTT

j_gene: TRBJ1-5
v_gene: TRBV7-2
abundance: NA
d_gene: NA
CDR3aa: CASSEDGYSNQPQHF
CDR3nt: TGTGCCAGCAGCGAAGACGGGTATAGCAATCAGCCCCAGCATTTT

j_gene: TRBJ1-2
v_gene: TRBV27
abundance: NA
d_gene: TRBD1
CDR3aa: CASRDFYRGRNYGYTF
CDR3nt: TGTGCCAGCAGGGATTTCTACAGGGGGCGGAACTATGGCTACACCTTC

j_gene: TRBJ2-1
v_gene: TRBV29-1
abundance: NA
d_gene: TRBD2
CDR3aa: CSVERTSGGEQFF
CDR3nt: TGCAGCGTTGAGAGGACTAGCGGGGGTGAGCAGTTCTTC

j_gene: TRBJ1-3
v_gene: TRBV19
abundance: once
d_gene: NA
CDR3aa: CASSTPLGGYGNTIYF
CDR3nt: TGTGCCAGTAGTACACCCTTGGGGGGGTATGGAAACACCATATATTTT

j_gene: TRBJ2-7
v_gene: TRBV6-1
abundance: once
d_gene: NA
CDR3aa: CASSDQGSSYEQYF
CDR3nt: TGTGCCAGCAGTGACCAGGGATCCTCCTACGAGCAGTACTTC

j_gene: TRBJ2-7
v_gene: TRBV11-3
abundance: few
d_gene: NA
CDR3aa: CASSLRGEQYF
CDR3nt: TGTGCCAGCAGCTTAAGGGGGGAGCAGTACTTC

j_gene: TRBJ1-2
v_gene: TRBV25-1
abundance: NA
d_gene: NA
CDR3aa: CASSELGAAGNYGYTF
CDR3nt: TGTGCCAGCAGTGAATTAGGGGCAGCGGGTAACTATGGCTACACCTTC

j_gene: TRBJ1-6
v_gene: TRBV10-1
abundance: NA
d_gene: NA
CDR3aa: CASSETMQEQLYNSPLHF
CDR3nt: TGCGCCAGCAGTGAGACGATGCAGGAACAGCTGTATAATTCACCCCTCCACTTT

j_gene: TRBJ1-1
v_gene: TRBV10-3
abundance: NA
d_gene: NA
CDR3aa: CAISMNTEAFF
CDR3nt: TGTGCCATCTCCATGAACACTGAAGCTTTCTTT

j_gene: TRBJ2-4
v_gene: TRBV7-2
abundance: once
d_gene: NA
CDR3aa: CASKGALGKNIQYF
CDR3nt: TGTGCCAGCAAAGGGGCGCTCGGCAAAAACATTCAGTACTTC

j_gene: TRBJ2-1
v_gene: TRBV11-3
abundance: NA
d_gene: NA
CDR3aa: CASSLRGGNEQFF
CDR3nt: TGTGCCAGCAGCTTACGTGGCGGTAATGAGCAGTTCTTC

j_gene: TRBJ1-2
v_gene: TRBV10-3
abundance: NA
d_gene: NA
CDR3aa: CATTGTLGYTF
CDR3nt: TGTGCCACCACAGGGACCTTGGGCTACACCTTC

j_gene: TRBJ1-1
v_gene: TRBV15
abundance: few
d_gene: NA
CDR3aa: CATRVGANTEAFF
CDR3nt: TGTGCCACCAGGGTGGGAGCAAACACTGAAGCTTTCTTT

j_gene: TRBJ2-2
v_gene: TRBV11-2
abundance: once
d_gene: TRBD1
CDR3aa: CASSPARTGRNTGELFF
CDR3nt: TGTGCCAGCAGCCCCGCCCGGACAGGGAGAAACACCGGGGAGCTGTTTTTT

j_gene: TRBJ2-7
v_gene: TRBV19
abundance: few
d_gene: NA
CDR3aa: CASKTGAAPYEQYF
CDR3nt: TGTGCCAGTAAAACGGGAGCTGCGCCCTACGAGCAGTACTTC

j_gene: TRBJ1-1
v_gene: TRBV19
abundance: NA
d_gene: TRBD1
CDR3aa: CASRPTGAGTEAFF
CDR3nt: TGTGCCAGTAGACCGACAGGGGCAGGTACTGAAGCTTTCTTT

j_gene: TRBJ2-7
v_gene: TRBV12-5
abundance: NA
d_gene: TRBD2
CDR3aa: CASGLVVDSGSSHEQYF
CDR3nt: TGTGCTAGTGGTTTGGTTGTTGATAGCGGGAGCTCCCACGAGCAGTACTTC

j_gene: TRBJ2-1
v_gene: TRBV11-3
abundance: once
d_gene: TRBD2
CDR3aa: CASSLRLAENYNEQFF
CDR3nt: TGTGCCAGCAGCTTACGACTAGCGGAGAACTACAATGAGCAGTTCTTC

j_gene: TRBJ2-1
v_gene: TRBV5-1
abundance: once
d_gene: TRBD2
CDR3aa: CASSALAGGGSNEQFF
CDR3nt: TGCGCCAGCAGCGCTCTAGCGGGAGGAGGTAGCAATGAGCAGTTCTTC

j_gene: TRBJ2-1
v_gene: TRBV5-1
abundance: NA
d_gene: TRBD1
CDR3aa: CASSLEGGAVDEQFF
CDR3nt: TGCGCCAGCAGCTTGGAAGGGGGCGCGGTCGATGAGCAGTTCTTC

j_gene: TRBJ2-7
v_gene: TRBV5-1
abundance: NA
d_gene: TRBD1
CDR3aa: CASRKIGTGGLDYF
CDR3nt: TGCGCCAGCAGGAAAATTGGGACAGGGGGGTTGGATTACTTC